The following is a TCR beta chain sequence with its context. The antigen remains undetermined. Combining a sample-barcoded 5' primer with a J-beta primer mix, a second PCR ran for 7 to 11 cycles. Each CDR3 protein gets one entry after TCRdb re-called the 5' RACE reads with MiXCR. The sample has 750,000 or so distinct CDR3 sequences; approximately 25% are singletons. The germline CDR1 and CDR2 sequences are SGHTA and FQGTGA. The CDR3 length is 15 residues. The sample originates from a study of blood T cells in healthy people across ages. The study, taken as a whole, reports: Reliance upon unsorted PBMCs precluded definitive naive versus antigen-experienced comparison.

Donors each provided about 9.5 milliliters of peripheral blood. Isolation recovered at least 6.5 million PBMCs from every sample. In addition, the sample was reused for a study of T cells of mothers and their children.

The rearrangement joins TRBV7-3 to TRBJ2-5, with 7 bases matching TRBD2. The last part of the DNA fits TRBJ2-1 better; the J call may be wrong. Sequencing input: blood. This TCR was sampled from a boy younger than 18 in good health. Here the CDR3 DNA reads TGTGCCAGCAGCTTAAATAGCGGGTTAAACAATGAGCAGTTCTTC. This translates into CASSLNSGLNNEQFF.